The 16 T cell receptor beta chains presented below share a single source sample, sequenced in a study of T cells in women clearing cervical HPV infection. Profiling relied on immunoSEQ multiplex PCR, and the TCRdb table lists in-frame clones only, not all of them. Here the sample table reports roughly 40,000 clones. The sample consisted of blood buffy coat. The receptors originated from a woman aged 18-69 years with a cervical HPV16 infection that either progressed to CIN3+ or cleared (not recorded which).

Note on this clone: The read is 3 residues too short to cover the CDR3 end, so that end is filled in from the germline J gene. V gene TRBV4-2 combines with J gene TRBJ2-2, with 7 bases identical to TRBD1. The length of the CDR3 is 15 residues. CDR1 is LGHNA, CDR2 YNFKEQ, per germline. The CDR3 bases that were read are TGTGCCAGCAGCCAAGATAGACAGGGTGTCGAAAAG. Protein: CASSQDRQGVEK. The full CDR3 reads CASSQDRQGVEKLFF.

As to this clone: The observed sequence ends 3 residues before the CDR3 terminus, with the missing tail filled in from the germline J gene. The chain has TRBV18 and TRBJ2-5; tentatively, D is TRBD1 (6 bases). The CDR3 runs 14 residues. The germline V gene has CDR1 KGHSH and CDR2 LQKENI. The V end lost 5 bases, the J end lost 5 bases, and 15 bases lay between the germline ends. The sequenced CDR3 bases are TGTGCCAGCTCAAAAGTGACAGGCCTCGAGACC. Amino acid sequence: CASSKVTGLET. The whole CDR3 is CASSKVTGLETQYF.

As for this clone: The read halts 3 residues ahead of the CDR3 end, with the missing end drawn from the germline J gene. V and J are TRBV6-2 or TRBV6-3 and TRBJ1-2; D remains ambiguous. Germline CDR1 reads MNHEY; CDR2 reads SVGEGT. CDR3 length: 17 residues. CDR3 in amino acids: CASSSAAGLALTYDYTF. CDR3 DNA (partial): TGTGCCAGCAGTTCAGCGGCCGGACTAGCGTTGACCTACGAC.

Worth noting for this clone: Sequence at one end of the junction differs from germline and may be a read error. The read is 3 residues too short to cover the CDR3 end, so that end is filled in from the germline J gene. This rearrangement joins TRBV4-2 to TRBJ2-3; D is possibly TRBD1 (5 bases). The germline V gene encodes CDR1 LGHNA and CDR2 YNFKEQ. The CDR3 runs 15 residues. The CDR3 sequence: CASSQDRQGTDTQYF. CDR3 DNA (partial): TGCGCCAGCAGCCAAGATAGGCAGGGAACAGATACG.

As to this clone: The CDR3 extends 3 residues past the end of the read, so its final part is completed from the germline J gene. The rearrangement uses TRBV20-1 and TRBJ2-5, with 7 bases lining up with TRBD1. Germline CDR1 DFQATT, CDR2 SNEGSKA (reference sequence). With V trimmed by 3 bases and J by 5 bases, 6 bases remained unmatched. CDR3 length: 13 amino acids. The CDR3 DNA, read in part, is TGCAGTGCTAGGACAGGCAGGGGGGAGACC. Protein product: CSARTGRGET. The CDR3 in its entirety is CSARTGRGETQYF.

CDR3 residues: CAWSWEGEAFF. The sequenced CDR3 bases are TGTGCCTGGAGTTGGGAGGGGGAA. The V gene is TRBV30, the J gene TRBJ1-1; D might be TRBD1 (5 bases). The missing CDR3 end, 3 residues past where the read stops, is filled in from the germline J gene. CDR3 size: 11 residues. Germline values: CDR1 GTSNPN, CDR2 SVGIG (reference sequence).

Regarding this clone: Sequencing ends 3 residues short of the CDR3 end; the germline J gene provides the rest. The chain joins TRBV29-1 to TRBJ2-2; TRBD2 matches 7 bases. The CDR3 loop spans 14 amino acids. V lost 7 bases and J lost 0; bases outside the gene matches: 5. CDR1 SQVTM and CDR2 ANQGSEA come from the germline V gene. The CDR3 protein is CSAGLHTNTGELFF. CDR3 DNA (partial): TGCAGCGCGGGACTACATACGAACACCGGGGAG.

With respect to this clone: From the germline J gene comes the end of the CDR3, since the read stops 3 residues before it. The rearrangement joins TRBV10-2 to TRBJ2-1; D is uncertain. The CDR3 covers 17 residues. Trimming removed 0 bases from V and 1 base from J, with 13 bases in between. Germline loops: CDR1 WSHSY, CDR2 SAAADI. The CDR3: CASSESRNPRSYNEQFF. CDR3 DNA, as far as it was read: TGCGCCAGCAGTGAGTCGAGAAATCCTAGGTCCTACAATGAG.

The sequenced part of the CDR3 DNA is TGTGCCAGCAGCCCATGGGGGGGCGCAGATACG. This translates into CASSPWGGADT. The full CDR3 is CASSPWGGADTQYF. V and J are TRBV7-3 and TRBJ2-3; TRBD2 is a possible D gene (7 bases). The CDR3 goes on 3 residues after the read ends, and that part is filled in from the germline J gene. Trimming left V 5 bases short and J 4 bases short, with 13 bases between. This CDR3 has 14 amino acids. Germline V gene data show CDR1 as SGHTA and CDR2 as FQGTGA.

Turning to this clone: The CDR3 is cut off 3 residues early in the read; its end comes from the germline J gene. The chain combines TRBV2 with TRBJ2-7, with D maybe TRBD1 (5 bases). Trimming stripped 2 bases from V and 2 bases from J, with 13 bases between. The CDR3 contains 15 residues. Germline loops: CDR1 SNHLY, CDR2 FYNNEI. The part of the CDR3 DNA that was read is TGTGCCAGCAGTGAATCGCCAGGGATCACCTACGAG. Encoded protein: CASSESPGITYE. The entire CDR3 protein is CASSESPGITYEQYF.

Worth noting for this clone: The CDR3 end lies 3 residues beyond the end of the read and is filled in from the germline J gene. J is TRBJ2-7 and V is TRBV7-2; D possibly corresponds to TRBD2 (6 bases). The CDR3 contains 13 residues. With 5 bases removed from V and 6 bases from J, the gap between germline ends came to 14 bases. Germline CDR1 is SGHTA and CDR2 is FQGNSA. The sequenced part of the CDR3 DNA is TGTGCCAGCAGCCCCGGGACTCGAGGCGAG. Translating it yields CASSPGTRGE. The full CDR3 is CASSPGTRGEQYF.

Notes on this clone: The read gets to within 3 residues of the CDR3 end, and the germline J gene fills in the rest. The rearrangement uses TRBV18 and TRBJ2-7; TRBD1 matches at 8 bases. The V gene's germline CDR1 is KGHSH and CDR2 LQKENI. Trimming removed 8 bases from V and 5 bases from J; junction bases left unmatched: 8. The CDR3 sequence is 13 residues long. The CDR3: CASQTGEEHEQYF. Incomplete CDR3 DNA: TGTGCCAGCCAGACAGGGGAGGAGCACGAG.

Remarks on this clone: The read falls 3 residues short of the CDR3 end, and the missing part is taken from the germline J gene. The chain combines TRBV2 with TRBJ1-3; D is possibly TRBD1 (6 bases). Germline lookup yields CDR1 SNHLY and CDR2 FYNNEI. The CDR3 covers 12 residues. V was cut by 8 bases and J by 4 bases, with 9 bases left in between. CDR3 in amino acids: CASQQGGNTIYF. The CDR3 bases that were read are TGTGCCAGCCAACAGGGCGGAAACACC.

The CDR3 DNA, read in part, is TGTGCCAGCAAGTTTATAGGGGGCAATCAGCCC. Amino acids: CASKFIGGNQP. The CDR3 in its entirety is CASKFIGGNQPQHF. The J gene is TRBJ1-5, the V gene TRBV2; a weak D match, TRBD1 (5 bases). The read ends 3 residues early relative to the CDR3; the germline J gene fills the gap. The CDR3 covers 14 residues. V was clipped by 7 bases and J by 2 bases, with 12 bases between them. Germline CDR1 and CDR2: SNHLY and FYNNEI.

Regarding this clone: Coverage ceases 3 residues before the CDR3 finishes, and the germline J gene fills in the end. The genes are TRBV11-2 and TRBJ2-7, with TRBD2 identical over 8 bases. The germline gives CDR1 SGHAT, CDR2 FQNNGV. This CDR3 has 15 residues. V shed 1 base, J shed 2 bases, and the junction held 4 bases outside the gene matches. The CDR3: CASSLGGSGAYEQYF. The part of the CDR3 DNA that was read is TGTGCCAGCAGCTTAGGGGGTAGCGGGGCCTACGAG.

Remarks on this clone: The read is 3 residues too short to cover the CDR3 end, so that end is filled in from the germline J gene. The chain joins TRBV7-7 to TRBJ1-5, with D maybe TRBD1 (5 bases). Trimming took 5 bases from V and 4 from J, leaving 12 bases between them. Germline CDR1 SSHAT, CDR2 FNYEAQ (reference sequence). This CDR3 comprises 14 residues. The sequenced part of the CDR3 DNA is TGTGCCAGCAGCCCCCGGGGGAGTAATCAGCCC. This encodes CASSPRGSNQP. The full CDR3 is CASSPRGSNQPQHF.